The 30 T cell receptor beta chains given below trace back to one sample, sequenced in a study of OX40 agonist ivuxolimab in advanced cancers. Repertoires were generated with immunoSEQ multiplex PCR, while TCRdb's copy carries only in-frame clones and drops some. This sample has some 58,000 clones, with 85% to 90% found just once. The input for sequencing was CD4+ or CD8+ T cells sorted from blood, taken in a trial of the OX40 agonist ivuxolimab. The origin of the receptors is an adult with an advanced solid tumor such as melanoma, head and neck, liver or kidney cancer.

The V call is TRBV9, the J call TRBJ2-5; 7 bases align to TRBD1. This CDR3 spans 13 amino acids. V was pared by 0 bases and J by 5 bases, with 1 base of the junction left unmatched. The germline V gene encodes CDR1 SGDLS and CDR2 YYNGEE. Written as DNA, the CDR3 is TGTGCCAGCAGCGTAGGCAGGGGGGAGACCCAGTACTTC. It encodes CASSVGRGETQYF.

This rearrangement joins TRBV18 to TRBJ2-3; TRBD1 agrees at 7 bases. The CDR3 is 14 amino acids. Germline loops: CDR1 KGHSH, CDR2 LQKENI. J was trimmed by 2 bases and V by 6 bases; bases with no gene match: 5. This chain's CDR3 is CASSWTGTTDTQYF. The CDR3 bases are TGTGCCAGCTCCTGGACAGGAACCACAGATACGCAGTATTTT.

The rearrangement uses TRBV18 and TRBJ1-4; D is unresolved. The germline V gene has CDR1 KGHSH and CDR2 LQKENI. The ends were cut back, 3 bases at V and 8 bases at J, with 13 bases in the middle. There are 14 residues in the CDR3. The CDR3 DNA follows: TGTGCCAGCTCACCTGGTGGTGGTCGCGAAAAACTGTTTTTT. This codes for CASSPGGGREKLFF.

The V call is TRBV5-8, the J call TRBJ2-7; D gene unclear. The V gene lost 3 bases and the J gene lost 5 bases, with 0 bases spanning the gap. The CDR3 spans 9 residues. Germline lookup yields CDR1 SGHTS and CDR2 YDEGEE. The CDR3 spells CASSYEQYF. In DNA, the CDR3 is TGTGCCAGCAGCTACGAGCAGTACTTC.

This clone was detected a few times. The chain combines TRBV15 with TRBJ1-6; D is ambiguous. Trimming took off 0 bases at V and 7 bases at J, with 7 bases between the two ends. Looked up from germline, CDR1 is LNHNV and CDR2 is YYDKDF (reference sequence). CDR3 length: 14 amino acids. Written as DNA, the CDR3 is TGTGCCACCAGCAGAGATTGGTCAAATTCACCCCTCCACTTT. This codes for CATSRDWSNSPLHF. Combining the CDR3 with reference TRBV15 and TRBJ1-6 gives the whole variable domain DAMVIQNPRYQVTQFGKPVTLSCSQTLNHNVMYWYQQKSSQAPKLLFHYYDKDFNNEADTPDNFQSRRPNTSFCFLDIRSPGLGDTAMYLCATSRDWSNSPLHFGNGTRLTVT.

The V and J genes are TRBV6-5 and TRBJ1-6; the match to TRBD1 covers 8 bases. With V trimmed by 5 bases and J by 13 bases, 13 bases remained unmatched. The germline gives CDR1 MNHEY, CDR2 SVGAGI. The CDR3 has 15 amino acids. The CDR3 DNA reads TGTGCCAGCAGTCGGGGACAGGCGTTAGAATCGCCCCTCCACTTT. Translation gives CASSRGQALESPLHF.

This clone was counted a single time. The rearrangement joins TRBV4-3 to TRBJ2-6, with D possibly matching TRBD1 (6 bases). This CDR3 has 16 residues. V lost 4 bases to trimming and J lost 4 bases, with 14 bases between them. Germline V gene sequence: CDR1 LGHNA, CDR2 YSLEER. CDR3 sequence reads: CASSLQQGAGANVLTF. In DNA, the CDR3 is TGCGCCAGCAGCCTTCAACAGGGCGCCGGGGCCAACGTCCTGACTTTC.

This clone was observed a few times. The chain carries TRBV18 and TRBJ1-1; D is undetermined. Per germline, CDR1 KGHSH and CDR2 LQKENI. Between the trimmed V and J ends, which lost 1 base and 0 bases, there was a span of 6 bases. The CDR3 runs 14 residues. The CDR3, as DNA: TGTGCCAGCTCACCACTTACCTTGAACACTGAAGCTTTCTTT. Its protein product is CASSPLTLNTEAFF.

The rearrangement links TRBV30 to TRBJ1-5, with D possibly matching TRBD1 (5 bases). The germline CDR1 and CDR2 sequences are GTSNPN and SVGIG (reference sequence). This CDR3 comprises 14 residues. The germline V and J ends were trimmed by 3 bases and 2 bases, with 11 bases remaining between them. CDR3 nucleotide sequence: TGTGCCTGGAGAGGGTTGGGGGGCAATCAGCCCCAGCATTTT. It specifies CAWRGLGGNQPQHF.

The rearrangement uses TRBV9 and TRBJ2-5; D ambiguous. CDR3 size: 15 residues. Between the trimmed V and J ends, which lost 1 base and 5 bases, there was a span of 15 bases. Germline CDR1 and CDR2: SGDLS and YYNGEE. CDR3: CASSVFGQLLETQYF. In DNA, the CDR3 is TGTGCCAGCAGCGTATTTGGGCAGTTGTTGGAGACCCAGTACTTC.

The V call is TRBV6-4, the J call TRBJ2-1; 14 bases line up with TRBD2. V dropped 4 bases and J dropped 7; count of bases not matched to a gene: 6. The germline gives CDR1 MRHNA, CDR2 SNTAGT. The CDR3 runs 16 residues. CDR3 DNA sequence: TGTGCCAGCAGTGTCCACGGACTAGCGGGAGGAAATGAGCAGTTCTTC. The encoded protein is CASSVHGLAGGNEQFF.

This clone was seen a single time. The chain is built from TRBV29-1 and TRBJ1-5; possible D gene TRBD1, 5 bases. V was clipped by 4 bases and J by 7 bases, with 20 bases between them. Germline CDR1 reads SQVTM; CDR2 reads ANQGSEA. This CDR3 has 15 amino acids. CDR3 in amino acids: CSVGQSASGDQPQHF. CDR3 nucleotides: TGCAGCGTTGGACAGTCCGCGTCGGGGGACCAGCCCCAGCATTTT.

This chain uses TRBV21-1 with TRBJ2-3. TRBV21-1 represents a pseudogene. The CDR3 runs 19 residues. The CDR3 nucleotides are TGTGCCAGCAGCAAAGGGGGGATAGACGGCTTCTCTAGCACAGATACGCAGTATTTT. Amino acids: CASSKGGIDGFSSTDTQYF.

The gene calls are TRBV5-6 and TRBJ1-5; D may be TRBD1 (5 bases). Germline CDR1 SGHDT, CDR2 YYEEEE. V lost 6 bases and J lost 4, with 17 bases in between. This CDR3 contains 15 residues. CDR3 sequence (DNA): TGTGCCAGCACCCTCCGGGGGGATAGGAATCAGCCCCAGCATTTT. Encoded protein: CASTLRGDRNQPQHF.

The CDR3 coding sequence is TGCTCGGGACACAGCCAAGAGACCCAGTACTTC. It is translated as CSGHSQETQYF. This chain connects TRBV20-1 to TRBJ2-5; D might be TRBD1 (6 bases). The CDR3 covers 11 residues. Germline-derived CDR1 and CDR2 are DFQATT and SNEGSKA (reference sequence).

This sequence joins TRBV5-1 and TRBJ2-5; TRBD1 matches 8 bases. This CDR3 is 15 amino acids long. V trimming: 5 bases; J trimming: 2 bases; junction bases outside the gene matches: 8. Per the germline V gene, CDR1 is SGHRS and CDR2 is YFSETQ. The CDR3 reads CASSWGQVIQETQYF. The CDR3 nucleotides read TGCGCCAGCAGTTGGGGACAGGTGATACAAGAGACCCAGTACTTC.

The V call is TRBV6-5, the J call TRBJ1-5; a weak D match, TRBD1 (6 bases). CDR3 length: 14 amino acids. Germline V gives CDR1 MNHEY, CDR2 SVGAGI. Trimming shortened V by 5 bases and J by 2 bases, and 10 bases separated the two germline ends. The CDR3 DNA sequence: TGTGCCAGCAGTCGACGACAGGGCAATCAGCCCCAGCATTTT. Translated, it gives CASSRRQGNQPQHF.

The CDR3 is CASSFGTGIYEQYF. In DNA form, the CDR3 reads TGTGCCAGCAGCTTCGGGACAGGGATCTACGAGCAGTACTTC. The chain is built from TRBV5-6 and TRBJ2-7; 9 bases fit TRBD1. The V gene end was trimmed by 2 bases and the J gene end by 3 bases; junction bases not matched to a gene: 3. The CDR3 totals 14 residues. Germline V gene data show CDR1 as SGHDT and CDR2 as YYEEEE. The variable domain in full, completed from reference TRBV5-6 and TRBJ2-7, reads DAGVTQSPTHLIKTRGQQVTLRCSPKSGHDTVSWYQQALGQGPQFIFQYYEEEERQRGNFPDRFSGHQFPNYSSELNVNALLLGDSALYLCASSFGTGIYEQYFGPGTRLTVT.

This sequence joins TRBV2 and TRBJ1-5, with TRBD1 as a possible D gene (6 bases). Between the trimmed V and J ends, which lost 3 bases and 0 bases, there was a span of 12 bases. The germline gives CDR1 SNHLY, CDR2 FYNNEI. This CDR3 comprises 16 residues. CDR3 region: CASSDRGVNSNQPQHF. CDR3 in DNA: TGTGCCAGCAGTGATAGGGGGGTTAATAGCAATCAGCCCCAGCATTTT.

V gene TRBV19 combines with J gene TRBJ2-1, with 12 positions matching TRBD2. Losses at the gene ends were 6 bases for V and 7 bases for J; bases not matched to a gene: 13. The CDR3 is 17 residues long. In germline, CDR1 is LNHDA, CDR2 SQIVND (reference sequence). CDR3: CASRPPPSGGARNEQFF. The CDR3 DNA is TGTGCCAGTAGGCCTCCTCCTAGCGGGGGGGCACGGAATGAGCAGTTCTTC.

V gene TRBV5-4 combines with J gene TRBJ1-2; 9 bases line up with TRBD1. Trimming removed 4 bases from V and 4 bases from J; junction bases left unmatched: 8. Germline CDR1 SGHNT, CDR2 YYREEE (reference sequence). The CDR3 has 15 amino acids. The CDR3, as DNA: TGTGCCAGCAGCGGAACAGGGGGCAAGGCCTATGGCTACACCTTC. Its translation: CASSGTGGKAYGYTF.

This chain uses TRBV7-9 with TRBJ1-1; the D is unclear. Germline V CDR1 and CDR2: SEHNR, FQNEAQ (reference sequence). V was shortened by 0 bases and J by 5 bases, with 10 bases between the two germline ends. This CDR3 has 14 amino acids. The DNA of the CDR3 is TGTGCCAGCAGCTTAGCATCCACCCAAACTGAAGCTTTCTTT. Residues: CASSLASTQTEAFF.

The V call is TRBV5-8, the J call TRBJ2-7; a weak D match, TRBD1 (6 bases). V was pared by 0 bases and J by 7 bases, with 11 bases between. Germline V gene data show CDR1 as SGHTS and CDR2 as YDEGEE. This CDR3 is 13 amino acids long. The CDR3 DNA follows: TGTGCCAGCAGCTTGGGAGACAGGATTGAGCAGTACTTC. It codes for CASSLGDRIEQYF.

The chain joins TRBV28 to TRBJ1-2, with TRBD1 identical over 7 bases. V was clipped by 10 bases and J by 5 bases; unmatched bases: 10. The CDR3 sequence is 13 residues long. Germline V gene lookup returns CDR1 MDHEN and CDR2 SYDVKM. The CDR3 sequence: CATTGQLTYGYTF. The CDR3 DNA reads TGTGCCACTACGGGACAGCTGACGTATGGCTACACCTTC.

The genes are TRBV7-9 and TRBJ2-5; D gene unclear. V lost 8 bases and J 4 bases, leaving 8 bases between the germline ends. The CDR3 is made up of 11 amino acids. In germline, CDR1 is SEHNR, CDR2 FQNEAQ (reference sequence). The CDR3 DNA sequence: TGTGCCAGCGTTAATGGAGAGACCCAGTACTTC. Protein sequence: CASVNGETQYF.

A remark on this clone: Other nucleotide sequences from this sample produce the same CDR3. This chain joins TRBV7-2 and TRBJ2-4; 14 bases line up with TRBD2. CDR1 is SGHTA, CDR2 FQGNSA, per germline. V shed 0 bases, J shed 8 bases, and the junction held 6 bases outside the gene matches. CDR3 length: 17 amino acids. The CDR3 sequence is CASSLAAPGLAGDIQYF. The CDR3 nucleotides are TGTGCCAGCAGCTTAGCAGCCCCGGGACTAGCGGGAGACATTCAGTACTTC.

The chain employs TRBV2 and TRBJ1-1; the D gene is possibly TRBD1 (5 bases). CDR3 size: 14 residues. V lost 11 bases and J 3 bases, leaving 19 bases between the germline ends. Germline values: CDR1 SNHLY, CDR2 FYNNEI. CDR3 DNA: TGTGCCGGCCATATGAGACAGATGCACACTGAAGCTTTCTTT. This gives the protein CAGHMRQMHTEAFF. Combining the CDR3 with reference TRBV2 and TRBJ1-1 gives the whole variable domain EPEVTQTPSHQVTQMGQEVILRCVPISNHLYFYWYRQILGQKVEFLVSFYNNEISEKSEIFDDQFSVERPDGSNFTLKIRSTKLEDSAMYFCAGHMRQMHTEAFFGQGTRLTVV.

The J gene is TRBJ2-1, the V gene TRBV5-4; D is perhaps TRBD2 (6 bases). Germline V lookup: CDR1 SGHNT, CDR2 YYREEE (reference sequence). The CDR3 covers 15 residues. Trimming stripped 2 bases from V and 6 bases from J, with 15 bases between. The CDR3 DNA follows: TGTGCCAGCAGCTTCTCAGGAGGGCCAGGCAATGAGCAGTTCTTC. This gives the protein CASSFSGGPGNEQFF.

This clone showed up just once. The CDR3 here is CASSLRQGDTGELFF. The DNA for the CDR3 is TGTGCCAGCAGCTTGAGGCAGGGTGACACCGGGGAGCTGTTTTTT. The rearrangement uses TRBV5-6 and TRBJ2-2, with D perhaps TRBD1 (5 bases). Trimming removed 1 base from V and 3 bases from J, with 10 bases in between. The V gene's germline CDR1 is SGHDT and CDR2 YYEEEE. The CDR3 is made up of 15 amino acids.

The chain uses TRBV19 and TRBJ2-5; TRBD2 matches 8 bases. CDR3 length equals 15 residues. CDR1 and CDR2 from the germline V gene are LNHDA and SQIVND (reference sequence). Trimming removed 3 bases from V and 5 bases from J; junction bases left unmatched: 8. The CDR3 here is CASSIIPGGRETQYF. The CDR3 DNA sequence: TGTGCCAGTAGTATCATACCGGGAGGGAGGGAGACCCAGTACTTC.